Presented here are 9 T cell receptor beta chains from one specimen sequenced in a study of persistence of HIV-infected CD4 T cells. This was the immunoSEQ version 4 assay in survey mode. The data were produced by immunoSEQ multiplex PCR, yet TCRdb's version contains in-frame clones alone and is incomplete. The table includes 30,000 to 45,000 clones, approximately 85% detected once. Their specific antigens are unknown. The stimulus was an HIV-1 Gag 15-mer peptide pool, around 1.1 ug/peptide/mL. CD40L-negative CD69-negative CD45RO-high memory CD4+ T cells were sorted as populations depleted of antigen-responding cells. Source: cultured CD4+ T cells from PBMCs, taken from a patient who received antiretroviral therapy. The receptors come from an adult with HIV. The donor label of this sample is uncertain.

On this clone itself: One end of the junction is discordant with germline, which a read error may explain. CDR3 region: CASSKALVDNLIQYF. The CDR3 DNA reads as TGTGCCAGCAGTAAAGCCCTCGTGGACAATTTGATTCAGTACTTC. This chain joins TRBV6-1 and TRBJ2-4; D perhaps matches TRBD1 (5 bases). Germline CDR1 and CDR2: MNHNS and SASEGT. This CDR3 is 15 amino acids long.

V usage is TRBV5-1 and J usage is TRBJ1-1, with no clear D. This CDR3 is 15 amino acids long. V shed 0 bases and J shed 0 bases, with 9 bases lying between them. Germline loops: CDR1 SGHRS, CDR2 YFSETQ. CDR3 nucleotide sequence: TGCGCCAGCAGCTTGGGAGCGGGTCTGAACACTGAAGCTTTCTTT. It specifies CASSLGAGLNTEAFF.

J is TRBJ1-1 and V is TRBV15; perhaps TRBD1 as D (5 bases). The CDR3 runs 16 residues. The germline V gene encodes CDR1 LNHNV and CDR2 YYDKDF (reference sequence). V shed 5 bases and J shed 5 bases, with 21 bases lying between them. DNA for the CDR3: TGTGCCACCAGCTCCCGGGCGCGAGGATGGGGGACTGAAGCTTTCTTT. Amino acid sequence: CATSSRARGWGTEAFF.

This chain connects TRBV5-1 to TRBJ2-2, with TRBD1 as a possible D gene (5 bases). The V end was cut by 4 bases, the J end by 3 bases, with 16 bases between. Germline CDR1 reads SGHRS; CDR2 reads YFSETQ. The CDR3 extends over 16 amino acids. CDR3 loop: CASSPALGQYTGELFF. CDR3 in DNA: TGCGCCAGCAGCCCGGCCCTGGGGCAGTACACCGGGGAGCTGTTTTTT. Complete variable domain (other parts from reference TRBV5-1 and TRBJ2-2): KAGVTQTPRYLIKTRGQQVTLSCSPISGHRSVSWYQQTPGQGLQFLFEYFSETQRNKGNFPGRFSGRQFSNSRSEMNVSTLELGDSALYLCASSPALGQYTGELFFGEGSRLTVL.

This clone is a singleton in its sample. V usage is TRBV5-1 and J usage is TRBJ1-1; no firm D call. Germline loops: CDR1 SGHRS, CDR2 YFSETQ. The CDR3 totals 15 residues. V was shortened by 4 bases and J by 1 base, with 14 bases between the two germline ends. CDR3 DNA: TGCGCCAGCAGCCCCGTCGGTGGAGCGAACACTGAAGCTTTCTTT. Its protein is CASSPVGGANTEAFF.

The chain is built from TRBV7-9 and TRBJ2-7; D remains unclear. The V and J ends lost 0 bases and 3 bases respectively, with 12 bases between them. This CDR3 contains 15 residues. From germline, CDR1 is SEHNR and CDR2 FQNEAQ (reference sequence). DNA of the CDR3: TGTGCCAGCAGCTTAGCGTCACGGACGCACTACGAGCAGTACTTC. As protein: CASSLASRTHYEQYF.

V usage is TRBV4-1 and J usage is TRBJ1-2, with TRBD1 identical over 8 bases. V lost 2 bases to trimming and J lost 4 bases; unmatched junction nucleotides: 6. The CDR3 length is 15 residues. Germline CDR1 and CDR2: MGHRA and YSYEKL. The CDR3 coding sequence is TGCGCCAGCAGCCAATCCAGGGGGCGAGTCTATGGCTACACCTTC. As protein: CASSQSRGRVYGYTF.

This chain's CDR3 is CASSLAWDPYGYTF. The CDR3 nucleotides are TGCGCCAGCAGCTTGGCGTGGGACCCCTATGGCTACACCTTC. This rearrangement joins TRBV5-1 to TRBJ1-2; the D gene is possibly TRBD1 (5 bases). Per the germline V gene, CDR1 is SGHRS and CDR2 is YFSETQ. The CDR3 sequence is 14 residues long. Trimming stripped 0 bases from V and 4 bases from J, with 10 bases between.

This chain joins TRBV3-1 (or the pseudogene TRBV3-2) and TRBJ2-2; the match to TRBD2 covers 8 bases. CDR1 and CDR2 (germline): LGHDT, YNNKEL (reference sequence). V was clipped by 1 base and J by 5 bases; unmatched bases: 6. The CDR3 spans 16 residues. CDR3 sequence: CASSQAPGGQTGELFF. The CDR3 region has the DNA TGTGCCAGCAGCCAAGCCCCGGGGGGGCAAACCGGGGAGCTGTTTTTT.